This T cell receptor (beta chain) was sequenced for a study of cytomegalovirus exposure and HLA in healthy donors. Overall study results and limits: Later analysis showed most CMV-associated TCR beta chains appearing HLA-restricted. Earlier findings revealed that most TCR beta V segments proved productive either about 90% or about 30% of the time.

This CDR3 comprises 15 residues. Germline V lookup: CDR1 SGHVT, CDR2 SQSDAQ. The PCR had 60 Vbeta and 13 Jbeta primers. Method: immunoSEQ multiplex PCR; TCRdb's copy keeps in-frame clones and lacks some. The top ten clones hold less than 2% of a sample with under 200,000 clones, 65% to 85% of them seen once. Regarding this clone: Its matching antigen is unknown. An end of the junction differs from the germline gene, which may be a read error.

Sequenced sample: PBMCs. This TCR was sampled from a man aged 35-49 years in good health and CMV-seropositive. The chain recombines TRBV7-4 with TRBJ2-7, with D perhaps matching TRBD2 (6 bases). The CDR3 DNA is TGTGCCAGCAGCCTAGCACGGGAGCCTACCTACGAGCAGTACTTC. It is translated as CASSLAREPTYEQYF.